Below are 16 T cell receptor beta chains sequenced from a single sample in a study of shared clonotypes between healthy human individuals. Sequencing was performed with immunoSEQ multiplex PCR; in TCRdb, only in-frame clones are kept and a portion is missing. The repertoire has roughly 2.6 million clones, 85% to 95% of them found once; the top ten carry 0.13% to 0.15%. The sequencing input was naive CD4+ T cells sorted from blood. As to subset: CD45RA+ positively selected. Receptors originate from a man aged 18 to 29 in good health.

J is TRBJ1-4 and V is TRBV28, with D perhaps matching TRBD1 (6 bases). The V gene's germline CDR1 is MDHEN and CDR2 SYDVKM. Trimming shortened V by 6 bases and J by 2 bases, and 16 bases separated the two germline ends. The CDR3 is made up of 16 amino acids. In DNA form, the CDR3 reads TGTGCCAGCAGCCGTACAGGGAAGGGGACTAATGAAAAACTGTTTTTT. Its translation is CASSRTGKGTNEKLFF.

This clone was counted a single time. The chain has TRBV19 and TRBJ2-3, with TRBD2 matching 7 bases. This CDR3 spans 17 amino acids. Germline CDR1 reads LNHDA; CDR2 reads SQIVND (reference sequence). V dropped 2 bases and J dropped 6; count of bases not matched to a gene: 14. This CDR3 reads CASSIWGGRAVFDTQYF. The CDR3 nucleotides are TGTGCCAGTAGTATATGGGGCGGGAGAGCAGTATTTGATACGCAGTATTTT. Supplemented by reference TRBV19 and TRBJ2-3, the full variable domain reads DGGITQSPKYLFRKEGQNVTLSCEQNLNHDAMYWYRQDPGQGLRLIYYSQIVNDFQKGDIAEGYSVSREKKESFPLTVTSAQKNPTAFYLCASSIWGGRAVFDTQYFGPGTRLTVL.

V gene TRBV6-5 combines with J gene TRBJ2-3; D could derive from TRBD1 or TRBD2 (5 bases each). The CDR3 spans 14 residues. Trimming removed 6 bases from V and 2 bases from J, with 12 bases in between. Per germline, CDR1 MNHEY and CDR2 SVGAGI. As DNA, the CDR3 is TGTGCCAGCAGCTTTGGGGGTTCCACAGATACGCAGTATTTT. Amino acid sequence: CASSFGGSTDTQYF.

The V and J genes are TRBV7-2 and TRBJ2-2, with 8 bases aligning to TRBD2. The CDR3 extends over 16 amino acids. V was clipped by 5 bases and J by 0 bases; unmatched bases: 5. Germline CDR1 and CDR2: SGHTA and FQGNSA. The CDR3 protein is CASSRYSGTNTGELFF. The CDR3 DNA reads TGTGCCAGCAGCCGCTATAGCGGGACGAACACCGGGGAGCTGTTTTTT.

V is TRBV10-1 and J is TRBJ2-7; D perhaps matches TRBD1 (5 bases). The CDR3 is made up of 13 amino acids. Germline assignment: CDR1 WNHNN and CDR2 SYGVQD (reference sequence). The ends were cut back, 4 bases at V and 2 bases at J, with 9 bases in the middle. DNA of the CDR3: TGCGCCAGCAGTGCGGACATCGCCTACGAGCAGTACTTC. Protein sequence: CASSADIAYEQYF.

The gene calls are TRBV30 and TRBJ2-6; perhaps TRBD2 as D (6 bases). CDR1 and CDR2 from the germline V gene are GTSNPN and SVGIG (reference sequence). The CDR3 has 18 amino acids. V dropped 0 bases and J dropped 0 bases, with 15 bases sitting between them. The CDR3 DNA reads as TGTGCCTGGAGTGTACGGGGGATACTTCTCTCTGGGGCCAACGTCCTGACTTTC. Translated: CAWSVRGILLSGANVLTF.

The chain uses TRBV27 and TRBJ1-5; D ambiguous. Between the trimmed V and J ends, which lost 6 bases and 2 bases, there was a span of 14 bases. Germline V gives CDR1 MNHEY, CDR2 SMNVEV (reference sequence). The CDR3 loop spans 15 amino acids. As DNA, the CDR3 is TGTGCCAGCAGGACCGCTGGAGTGGGCAATCAGCCCCAGCATTTT. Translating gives CASRTAGVGNQPQHF.

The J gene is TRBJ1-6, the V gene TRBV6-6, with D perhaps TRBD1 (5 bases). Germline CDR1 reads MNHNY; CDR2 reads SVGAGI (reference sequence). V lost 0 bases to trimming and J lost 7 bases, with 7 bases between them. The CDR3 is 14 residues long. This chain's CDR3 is CASSYSTDNSPLHF. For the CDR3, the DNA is TGTGCCAGCAGTTACTCGACAGACAATTCACCCCTCCACTTT.

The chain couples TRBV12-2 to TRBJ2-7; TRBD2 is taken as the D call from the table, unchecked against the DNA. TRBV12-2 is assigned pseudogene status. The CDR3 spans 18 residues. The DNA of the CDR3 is TGTGCAAGTCGCCTCCGCTCTAGCGGGAATGTTTATTCCTACGAGCAGTACTTC. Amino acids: CASRLRSSGNVYSYEQYF.

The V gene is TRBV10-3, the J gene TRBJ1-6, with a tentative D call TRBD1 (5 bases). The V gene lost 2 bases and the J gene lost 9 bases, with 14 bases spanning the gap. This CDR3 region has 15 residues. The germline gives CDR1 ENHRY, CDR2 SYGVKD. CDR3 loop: CAISERQRLVSPLHF. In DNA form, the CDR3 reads TGTGCCATCAGTGAGCGACAGAGGTTAGTTTCACCCCTCCACTTT.

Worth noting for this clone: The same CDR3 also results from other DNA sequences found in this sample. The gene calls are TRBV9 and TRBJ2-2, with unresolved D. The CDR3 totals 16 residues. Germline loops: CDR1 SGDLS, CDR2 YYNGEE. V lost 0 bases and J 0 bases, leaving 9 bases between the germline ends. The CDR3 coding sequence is TGTGCCAGCAGCGTAGCGGGCGCACCGAACACCGGGGAGCTGTTTTTT. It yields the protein CASSVAGAPNTGELFF.

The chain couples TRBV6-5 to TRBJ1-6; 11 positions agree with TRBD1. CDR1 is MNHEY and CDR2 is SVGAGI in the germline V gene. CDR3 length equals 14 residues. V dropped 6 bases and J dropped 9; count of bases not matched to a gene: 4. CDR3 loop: CASRVGQGGSPLHF. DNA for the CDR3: TGTGCCAGCAGAGTGGGACAGGGGGGTTCACCCCTCCACTTT.

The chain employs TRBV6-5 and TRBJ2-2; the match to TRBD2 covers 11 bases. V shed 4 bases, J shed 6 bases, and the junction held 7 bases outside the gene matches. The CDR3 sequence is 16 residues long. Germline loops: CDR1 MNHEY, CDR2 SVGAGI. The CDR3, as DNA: TGTGCCAGCAGTTGGCTCAGGACTAGCGGGCCCGGGGAGCTGTTTTTT. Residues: CASSWLRTSGPGELFF.

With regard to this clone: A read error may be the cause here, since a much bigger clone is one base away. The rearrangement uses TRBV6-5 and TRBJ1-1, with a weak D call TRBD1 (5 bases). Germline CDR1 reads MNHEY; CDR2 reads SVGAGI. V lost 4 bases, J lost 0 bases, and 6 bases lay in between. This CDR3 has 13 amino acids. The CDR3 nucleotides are TGTGCCAGCAGTTCACAGGTGAACACTGAAGCTTTCTTT. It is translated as CASSSQVNTEAFF.

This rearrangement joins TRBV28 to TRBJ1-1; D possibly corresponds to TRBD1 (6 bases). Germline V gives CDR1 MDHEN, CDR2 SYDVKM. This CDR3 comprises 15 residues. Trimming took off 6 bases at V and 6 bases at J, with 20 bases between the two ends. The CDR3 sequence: CASSHRGGAGAEAFF. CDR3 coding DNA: TGTGCCAGCAGCCACCGGGGGGGGGCGGGGGCTGAAGCTTTCTTT.

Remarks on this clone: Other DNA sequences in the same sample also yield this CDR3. The CDR3 coding sequence is TGTGCCAGCAGTTACCGCCAGGCTAACTATGGCTACACCTTC. Amino acid sequence: CASSYRQANYGYTF. V is TRBV6-5 and J is TRBJ1-2; D is unresolved. Germline assignment: CDR1 MNHEY and CDR2 SVGAGI. The CDR3 totals 14 residues. V shed 2 bases and J shed 0 bases, with 7 bases lying between them.